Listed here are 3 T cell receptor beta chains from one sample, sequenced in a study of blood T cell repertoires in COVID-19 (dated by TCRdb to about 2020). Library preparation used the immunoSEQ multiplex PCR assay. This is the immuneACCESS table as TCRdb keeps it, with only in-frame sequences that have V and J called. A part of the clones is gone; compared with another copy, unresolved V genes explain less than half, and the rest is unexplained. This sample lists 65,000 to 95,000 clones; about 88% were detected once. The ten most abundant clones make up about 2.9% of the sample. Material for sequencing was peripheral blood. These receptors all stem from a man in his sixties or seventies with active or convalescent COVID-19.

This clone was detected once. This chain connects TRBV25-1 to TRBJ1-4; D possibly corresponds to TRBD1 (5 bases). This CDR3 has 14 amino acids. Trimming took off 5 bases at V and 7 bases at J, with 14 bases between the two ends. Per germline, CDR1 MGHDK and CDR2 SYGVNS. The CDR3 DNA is TGTGCCAGCAGTCCGGGGGAGGTGCGTGAAAAACTGTTTTTT. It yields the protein CASSPGEVREKLFF. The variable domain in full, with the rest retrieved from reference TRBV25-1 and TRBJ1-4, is EADIYQTPRYLVIGTGKKITLECSQTMGHDKMYWYQQDPGMELHLIHYSYGVNSTEKGDLSSESTVSRIRTEHFPLTLESARPSHTSQYLCASSPGEVREKLFFGSGTQLSVL.

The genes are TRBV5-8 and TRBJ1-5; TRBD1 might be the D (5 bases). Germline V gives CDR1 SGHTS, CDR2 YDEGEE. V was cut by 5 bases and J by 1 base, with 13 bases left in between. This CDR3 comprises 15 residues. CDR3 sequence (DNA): TGTGCCAGCAGTCCCAGGGTAACAAGCAATCAGCCCCAGCATTTT. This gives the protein CASSPRVTSNQPQHF. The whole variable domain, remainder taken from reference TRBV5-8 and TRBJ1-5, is EAGVTQSPTHLIKTRGQQATLRCSPISGHTSVYWYQQALGLGLQFLLWYDEGEERNRGNFPPRFSGRQFPNYSSELNVNALELEDSALYLCASSPRVTSNQPQHFGDGTRLSIL.

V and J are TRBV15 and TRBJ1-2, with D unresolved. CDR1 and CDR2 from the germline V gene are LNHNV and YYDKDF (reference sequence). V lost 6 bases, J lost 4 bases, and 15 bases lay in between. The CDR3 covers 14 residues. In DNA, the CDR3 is TGTGCCACCAGTGGAGGAATGGGCGTCTATGGCTACACCTTC. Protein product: CATSGGMGVYGYTF.